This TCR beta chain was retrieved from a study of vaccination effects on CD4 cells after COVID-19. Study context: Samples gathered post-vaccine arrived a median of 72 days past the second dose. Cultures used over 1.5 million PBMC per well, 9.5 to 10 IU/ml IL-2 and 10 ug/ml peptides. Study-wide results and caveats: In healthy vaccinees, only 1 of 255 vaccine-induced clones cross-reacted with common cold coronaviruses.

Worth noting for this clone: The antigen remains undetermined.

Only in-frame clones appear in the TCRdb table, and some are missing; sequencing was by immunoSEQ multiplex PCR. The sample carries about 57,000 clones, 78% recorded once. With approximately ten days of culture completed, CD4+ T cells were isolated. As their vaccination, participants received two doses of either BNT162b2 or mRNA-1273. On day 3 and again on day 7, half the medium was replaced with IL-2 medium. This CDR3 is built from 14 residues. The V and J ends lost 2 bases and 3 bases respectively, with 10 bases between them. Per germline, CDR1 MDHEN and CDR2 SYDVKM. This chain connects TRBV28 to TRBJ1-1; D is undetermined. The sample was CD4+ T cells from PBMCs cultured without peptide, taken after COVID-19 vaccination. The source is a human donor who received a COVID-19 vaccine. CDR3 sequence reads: CASSLGGTYTEAFF. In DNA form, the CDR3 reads TGTGCCAGCAGTTTAGGTGGCACCTACACTGAAGCTTTCTTT.